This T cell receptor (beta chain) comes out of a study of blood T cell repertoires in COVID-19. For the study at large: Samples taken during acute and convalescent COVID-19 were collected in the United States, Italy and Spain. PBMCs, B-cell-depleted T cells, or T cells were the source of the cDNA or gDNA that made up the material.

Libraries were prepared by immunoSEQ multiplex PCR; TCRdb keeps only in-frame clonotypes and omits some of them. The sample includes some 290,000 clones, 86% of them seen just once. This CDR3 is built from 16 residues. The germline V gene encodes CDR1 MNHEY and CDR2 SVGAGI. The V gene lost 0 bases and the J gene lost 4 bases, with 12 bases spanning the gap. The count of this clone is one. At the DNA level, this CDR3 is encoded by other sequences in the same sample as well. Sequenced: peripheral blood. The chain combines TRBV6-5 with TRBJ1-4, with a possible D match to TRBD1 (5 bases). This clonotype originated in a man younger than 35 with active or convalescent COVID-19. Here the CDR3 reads CASSYSGGGNNEKLFF. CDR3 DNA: TGTGCCAGCAGTTACTCGGGGGGGGGAAATAATGAAAAACTGTTTTTT.